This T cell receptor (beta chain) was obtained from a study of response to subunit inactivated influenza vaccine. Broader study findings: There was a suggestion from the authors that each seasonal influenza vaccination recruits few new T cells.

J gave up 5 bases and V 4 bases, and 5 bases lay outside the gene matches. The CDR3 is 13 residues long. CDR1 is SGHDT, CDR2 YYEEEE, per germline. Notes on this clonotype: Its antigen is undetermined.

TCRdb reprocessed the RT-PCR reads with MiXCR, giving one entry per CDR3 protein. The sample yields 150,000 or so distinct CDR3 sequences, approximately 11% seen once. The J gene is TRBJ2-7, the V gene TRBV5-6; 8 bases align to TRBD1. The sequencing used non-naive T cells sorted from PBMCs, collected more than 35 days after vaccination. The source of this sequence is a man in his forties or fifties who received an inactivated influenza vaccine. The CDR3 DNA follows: TGTGCCAGCAGCGGGACAGGACCTCACGAGCAGTACTTC. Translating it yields CASSGTGPHEQYF. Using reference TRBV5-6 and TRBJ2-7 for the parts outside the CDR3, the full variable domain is DAGVTQSPTHLIKTRGQQVTLRCSPKSGHDTVSWYQQALGQGPQFIFQYYEEEERQRGNFPDRFSGHQFPNYSSELNVNALLLGDSALYLCASSGTGPHEQYFGPGTRLTVT.